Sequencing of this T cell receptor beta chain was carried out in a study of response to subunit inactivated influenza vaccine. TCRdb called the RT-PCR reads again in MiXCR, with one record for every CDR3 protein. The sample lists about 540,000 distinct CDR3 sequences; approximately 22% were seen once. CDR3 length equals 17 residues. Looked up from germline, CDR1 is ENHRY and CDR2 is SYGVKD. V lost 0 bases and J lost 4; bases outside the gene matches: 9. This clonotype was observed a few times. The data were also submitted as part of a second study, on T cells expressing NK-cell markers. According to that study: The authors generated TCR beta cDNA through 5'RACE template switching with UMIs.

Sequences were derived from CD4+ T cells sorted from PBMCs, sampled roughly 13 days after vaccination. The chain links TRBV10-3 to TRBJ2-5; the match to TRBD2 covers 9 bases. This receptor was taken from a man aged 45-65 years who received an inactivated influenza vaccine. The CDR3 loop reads CAISESRMTSGIETQYF. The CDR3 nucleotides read TGTGCCATCAGTGAGTCGCGTATGACTAGCGGAATAGAGACCCAGTACTTC.